These T cell receptor beta chains were read from a single sample in a study of cytomegalovirus exposure and HLA in healthy donors. Libraries were prepared by immunoSEQ multiplex PCR; TCRdb keeps only in-frame clonotypes and omits some of them. Among about 140,000 clones listed, nearly 10% were seen once. Sequenced: PBMCs. The receptors were gathered from a man in his fifties in good health and CMV-seronegative. CDR3s include the opening cysteine and the closing phenylalanine or tryptophan. A D gene is named only where the DNA matches it firmly. Part of the rows lack a size; the others show once, few, many or a class for expanded clones.

d_gene	v_gene	abundance	j_gene	CDR3aa	CDR3nt
TRBD1	TRBV7-8	.	TRBJ1-1	CASSFDRAEAFF	TGTGCCAGCAGCTTCGACAGGGCCGAAGCTTTCTTT
TRBD1	TRBV27	.	TRBJ1-4	CASSPLTGGNEKLFF	TGTGCCAGCAGCCCACTGACAGGGGGGAATGAAAAACTGTTTTTT
.	TRBV5-1	few	TRBJ1-1	CASSEGLRAFF	TGCGCCAGCAGCGAGGGACTCCGAGCTTTCTTT
TRBD1	TRBV19	few	TRBJ1-4	CAATTGSEKLFF	TGTGCCGCAACGACAGGGAGTGAAAAACTGTTTTTT
.	TRBV7-3	few	TRBJ2-6	CASSLSYPGANVLTF	TGTGCCAGCAGCTTATCGTATCCTGGGGCCAACGTCCTGACTTTC
.	TRBV5-1	.	TRBJ2-7	CASSSGPSSYEQYF	TGCGCCAGCAGCTCAGGCCCGTCGTCCTACGAGCAGTACTTC
TRBD2	TRBV10-3	few	TRBJ2-5	CAISETASGEETQYF	TGTGCCATCAGTGAGACGGCTAGCGGAGAAGAGACCCAGTACTTC
TRBD1	TRBV29-1	few	TRBJ1-4	CSVRTGGNEKLFF	TGCAGCGTCCGGACAGGGGGGAATGAAAAACTGTTTTTT
TRBD1	TRBV19	.	TRBJ1-2	CASSRDRENYGYTF	TGTGCCAGTAGTAGGGACAGGGAGAACTATGGCTACACCTTC
TRBD2	TRBV7-6	.	TRBJ2-5	CASSLEVAGKETQYF	TGTGCCAGCAGCTTAGAGGTAGCGGGAAAAGAGACCCAGTACTTC
.	TRBV19	.	TRBJ1-1	CASTAGGGQPYEAFF	TGTGCCAGTACCGCCGGCGGGGGGCAGCCATATGAAGCTTTCTTT
TRBD1	TRBV5-4	few	TRBJ1-1	CASSLAKGTVNTEAFF	TGTGCCAGCAGCTTGGCCAAGGGGACAGTGAACACTGAAGCTTTCTTT
.	TRBV5-4	few	TRBJ1-1	CASSPRAGVDTEAFF	TGTGCCAGCAGCCCCCGTGCGGGGGTCGACACTGAAGCTTTCTTT
.	TRBV2	few	TRBJ2-3	CASIRGGGDTQYF	TGTGCCAGCATTCGGGGAGGGGGGGATACGCAGTATTTT
.	TRBV4-1	few	TRBJ1-5	CASSQVRGSVVASNQPQHF	TGCGCCAGCAGCCAAGTGAGAGGGTCCGTGGTAGCGAGCAATCAGCCCCAGCATTTT
.	TRBV18	few	TRBJ2-7	CASSPDRLAYEQYF	TGTGCCAGCTCACCAGACAGGTTGGCCTACGAGCAGTACTTC
.	TRBV30	.	TRBJ2-7	CALSGSYEQYF	TGTGCCTTAAGCGGCTCCTACGAGCAGTACTTC
.	TRBV7-2	few	TRBJ2-7	CASIPARRYEQYF	TGTGCCAGCATACCAGCGCGCCGCTACGAGCAGTACTTC
.	TRBV28	few	TRBJ1-1	CASSLRRPFEAFF	TGTGCCAGCAGTTTAAGGCGGCCCTTTGAAGCTTTCTTT
.	TRBV7-8	few	TRBJ2-5	CASSLAGGGGETQYF	TGTGCCAGCAGCTTAGCGGGGGGCGGGGGCGAGACCCAGTACTTC
.	TRBV5-1	.	TRBJ1-2	CASSLSPGIGYGYTF	TGCGCCAGCAGCTTGTCACCCGGGATCGGGTATGGCTACACCTTC
TRBD2	TRBV27	few	TRBJ2-7	CASSTGTSGLVSYEQYF	TGTGCCAGCAGTACCGGGACTAGCGGGCTGGTTTCCTACGAGCAGTACTTC
.	TRBV9	.	TRBJ1-2	CASSPADGYGYTF	TGTGCCAGCAGCCCCGCGGATGGCTATGGCTACACCTTC
.	TRBV28	few	TRBJ1-2	CASSLGNGGFFNYGYTF	TGTGCCAGCAGTTTGGGGAACGGGGGTTTTTTTAACTATGGCTACACCTTC
.	TRBV27	.	TRBJ1-5	CASRPGPPASGGQPQHF	TGTGCCAGCAGGCCTGGACCACCGGCGTCGGGGGGTCAGCCCCAGCATTTT
TRBD1	TRBV2	few	TRBJ1-1	CASTETGTGLEAFF	TGTGCCAGCACCGAGACCGGGACAGGGCTTGAAGCTTTCTTT
TRBD1	TRBV19	few	TRBJ1-1	CASNAGQTNTEAFF	TGTGCCAGTAATGCGGGACAGACGAACACTGAAGCTTTCTTT
TRBD2	TRBV19	few	TRBJ2-2	CASSMGLAENTGELFF	TGTGCCAGTAGTATGGGACTAGCGGAGAACACCGGGGAGCTGTTTTTT
TRBD1	TRBV30	few	TRBJ2-7	CAWKSGQGGYEQYF	TGTGCCTGGAAAAGTGGACAGGGGGGCTACGAGCAGTACTTC
.	TRBV5-1	few	TRBJ1-1	CASSYGGAEAFF	TGCGCCAGCAGCTACGGGGGTGCTGAAGCTTTCTTT
.	TRBV19	.	TRBJ1-2	CASSIRFGYTF	TGTGCCAGTAGTATACGTTTTGGCTACACCTTC
TRBD1	TRBV28	few	TRBJ1-3	CASSYDRVDGNTIYF	TGTGCCAGCAGCTATGACAGGGTGGACGGAAACACCATATATTTT
.	TRBV2	.	TRBJ2-7	CASSDNEQYF	TGTGCCAGCAGTGATAACGAGCAGTACTTC
.	TRBV4-2	few	TRBJ1-1	CASSARVGGSTEAFF	TGTGCCAGCAGCGCCCGGGTGGGGGGGAGCACTGAAGCTTTCTTT
TRBD2	TRBV5-1	.	TRBJ2-2	CASSRGLAGGKSDTGELFF	TGCGCCAGCAGCAGGGGACTAGCGGGAGGGAAGTCGGACACCGGGGAGCTGTTTTTT
.	TRBV9	.	TRBJ2-1	CASSSGDEQFF	TGTGCCAGCAGCTCCGGGGATGAGCAGTTCTTC
.	TRBV27	.	TRBJ1-5	CASSSSHNQPQHF	TGTGCCAGCAGTTCTTCACACAATCAGCCCCAGCATTTT
.	TRBV4-2	.	TRBJ2-1	CASSQTSVGSSYNEQFF	TGTGCCAGCAGCCAGACGAGCGTCGGGAGCTCCTACAATGAGCAGTTCTTC
.	TRBV6-5	.	TRBJ2-1	CASSHRREGNNEQFF	TGTGCCAGCAGCCACCGACGGGAAGGGAACAATGAGCAGTTCTTC
.	TRBV9	.	TRBJ1-1	CASAPRMNTEAFF	TGTGCCAGCGCCCCTAGGATGAACACTGAAGCTTTCTTT
.	TRBV18	.	TRBJ1-5	CASSHSSGEEGPQHF	TGTGCCAGCTCGCACAGTTCAGGGGAAGAAGGACCCCAGCATTTT
.	TRBV14	few	TRBJ2-7	CASSQDGGYEQYF	TGTGCCAGCAGCCAAGACGGAGGCTACGAGCAGTACTTC
.	TRBV6-5	few	TRBJ1-5	CASSYRSGGQPQHF	TGTGCCAGCAGTTATCGTTCGGGTGGTCAGCCCCAGCATTTT
.	TRBV6-1	.	TRBJ1-5	CASSEFSGYQPQHF	TGTGCCAGCAGTGAATTCTCAGGGTATCAGCCCCAGCATTTT
TRBD2	TRBV27	few	TRBJ2-1	CASSFRVGGRYNEQFF	TGTGCCAGCAGTTTTAGGGTGGGAGGGAGGTACAATGAGCAGTTCTTC
TRBD1	TRBV28	.	TRBJ1-5	CASGGQVNQPQHF	TGTGCCAGCGGAGGACAGGTCAATCAGCCCCAGCATTTT
.	TRBV9	few	TRBJ2-3	CASSPYTDTQYF	TGTGCCAGCAGCCCTTACACAGATACGCAGTATTTT
.	TRBV6-5	.	TRBJ2-7	CASSSVPRVHEQYF	TGTGCCAGCAGTTCCGTCCCCAGGGTCCACGAGCAGTACTTC
.	TRBV6-6	few	TRBJ1-1	CASSYSQGLDTEAFF	TGTGCCAGCAGTTACTCGCAGGGGCTGGACACTGAAGCTTTCTTT
TRBD2	TRBV19	.	TRBJ2-7	CASSIRTSGLYEQYF	TGTGCCAGTAGTATACGGACTAGCGGACTCTACGAGCAGTACTTC
.	TRBV11-2	few	TRBJ1-2	CASSTGLRYGYTF	TGTGCCAGCAGCACAGGGTTGCGCTATGGCTACACCTTC
TRBD1	TRBV6-6	.	TRBJ1-5	CASRYPGQGTGPQHF	TGTGCCAGCAGGTACCCGGGACAGGGGACGGGGCCCCAGCATTTT
TRBD2	TRBV7-9	few	TRBJ2-1	CASRSGRSYNEQFF	TGTGCCAGTAGAAGCGGGAGATCCTACAATGAGCAGTTCTTC
.	TRBV28	few	TRBJ1-2	CASKGGVTSYTF	TGTGCCAGCAAGGGGGGGGTGACGAGCTACACCTTC
.	TRBV9	few	TRBJ1-5	CASSVGQENQPQHF	TGTGCCAGCAGCGTAGGGCAGGAAAATCAGCCCCAGCATTTT
TRBD1	TRBV29-1	few	TRBJ2-1	CSVIRTGGGEQFF	TGCAGCGTTATAAGGACAGGGGGCGGTGAGCAGTTCTTC
TRBD2	TRBV7-2	few	TRBJ2-7	CASSLGLAGGPGQYF	TGTGCCAGCAGCCTCGGACTAGCGGGAGGGCCGGGGCAGTACTTC